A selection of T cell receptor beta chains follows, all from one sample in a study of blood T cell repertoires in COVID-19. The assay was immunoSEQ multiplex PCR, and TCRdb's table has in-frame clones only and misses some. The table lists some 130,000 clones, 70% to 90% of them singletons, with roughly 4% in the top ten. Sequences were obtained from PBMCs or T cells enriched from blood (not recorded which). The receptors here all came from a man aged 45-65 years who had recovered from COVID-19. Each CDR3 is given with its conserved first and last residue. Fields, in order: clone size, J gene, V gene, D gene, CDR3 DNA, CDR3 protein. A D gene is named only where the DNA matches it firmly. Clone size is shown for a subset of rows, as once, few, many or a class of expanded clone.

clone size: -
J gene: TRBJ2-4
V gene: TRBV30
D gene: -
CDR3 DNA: TGTGCCTGGAGTGCGGCTCCGGCAGCGAACATTCAGTACTTC
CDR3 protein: CAWSAAPAANIQYF

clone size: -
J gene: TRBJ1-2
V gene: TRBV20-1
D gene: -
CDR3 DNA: TGCAGTGCTAGTGGGGGGGGCTCTGGCTACACCTTC
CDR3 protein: CSASGGGSGYTF

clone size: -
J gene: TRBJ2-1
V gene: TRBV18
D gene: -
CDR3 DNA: TGTGCCAGCTCACCACCGGACAGTAACAATGAGCAGTTCTTC
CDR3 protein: CASSPPDSNNEQFF

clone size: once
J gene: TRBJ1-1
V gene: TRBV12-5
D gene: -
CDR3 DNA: TGTGCTAGTGGTTTGGTACCTCGACAGACCATGAACACTGAAGCTTTCTTT
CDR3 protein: CASGLVPRQTMNTEAFF

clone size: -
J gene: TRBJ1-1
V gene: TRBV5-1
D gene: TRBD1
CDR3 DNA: TGCGCCAGCAGCCAACTTCCGAACAGGGGTACTGAAGCTTTCTTT
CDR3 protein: CASSQLPNRGTEAFF

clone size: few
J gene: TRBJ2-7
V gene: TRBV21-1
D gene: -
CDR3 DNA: TGTGCCAGCACCCGAAGGGACAGTCTCTACGAGCAGTACTTC
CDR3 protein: CASTRRDSLYEQYF

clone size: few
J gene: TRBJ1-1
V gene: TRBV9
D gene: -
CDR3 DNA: TGTGCCAGCAGCGCCTCCGGGACACCGAACACTGAAGCTTTCTTT
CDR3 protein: CASSASGTPNTEAFF

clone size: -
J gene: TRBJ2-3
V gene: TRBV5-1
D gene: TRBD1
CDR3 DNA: TGCGCCAGCAGCTTTAGACAGGGCGCAGATACGCAGTATTTT
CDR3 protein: CASSFRQGADTQYF

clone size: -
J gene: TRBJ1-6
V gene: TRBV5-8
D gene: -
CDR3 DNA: TGTGCCAGCAGCTTGGTCTCCCTGAGGGATTCACCCCTCCACTTT
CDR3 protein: CASSLVSLRDSPLHF

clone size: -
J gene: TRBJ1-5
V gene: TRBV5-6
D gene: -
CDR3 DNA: TGTGCCAGCAGCTTGTTCCGGGGAAGGGATCAGCCCCAGCATTTT
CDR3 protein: CASSLFRGRDQPQHF

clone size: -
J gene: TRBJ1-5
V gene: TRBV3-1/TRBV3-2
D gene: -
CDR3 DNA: TGTGCCAGCAGCCCCGACAGGAGCAATCAGCCCCAGCATTTT
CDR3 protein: CASSPDRSNQPQHF

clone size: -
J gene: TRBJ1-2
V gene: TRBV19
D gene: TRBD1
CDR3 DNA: TGTGCCAGTAGTATGACAGGGTATGGCTACACCTTC
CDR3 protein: CASSMTGYGYTF